These 12 T cell receptor beta chains were sequenced from one sample in a study of patients and donors after allogeneic stem cell transplantation. TCRdb recomputed calls from the RT-PCR reads with MiXCR, one row per CDR3 protein. Of roughly 960,000 distinct CDR3 sequences detected, around 17% appear once; the ten largest clones hold roughly 6.4%. Sample: blood, either unsorted or a sorted T cell fraction (not recorded which). Receptor source: a human donor who was either an allogeneic HSCT recipient or a stem cell or donor lymphocyte infusion donor (not recorded which). It is not recorded whose cells these are; they may come from a transplant donor.

This chain links TRBV20-1 with TRBJ1-1; D not certain. Germline loops: CDR1 DFQATT, CDR2 SNEGSKA (reference sequence). Trimming shortened V by 4 bases and J by 4 bases, and 10 bases separated the two germline ends. The length of the CDR3 is 12 residues. The CDR3 is CSATQLGTEAFF. In DNA form, the CDR3 reads TGCAGTGCTACACAACTAGGCACTGAAGCTTTCTTT.

This clonotype was recorded a few times. The chain carries TRBV20-1 and TRBJ2-1; 12 bases are a match to TRBD2. The CDR3 has 19 residues. V was clipped by 0 bases and J by 2 bases; unmatched bases: 11. Germline CDR1 is DFQATT and CDR2 is SNEGSKA (reference sequence). The CDR3 region has the DNA TGCAGTGCTAGAGATTTGGCGTCTAGCGGGAGGGGGGCCTACAATGAGCAGTTCTTC. Protein: CSARDLASSGRGAYNEQFF.

The J gene is TRBJ1-2, the V gene TRBV10-3, with 7 bases matching TRBD1. This CDR3 region has 13 residues. Germline V gives CDR1 ENHRY, CDR2 SYGVKD. J gave up 7 bases and V 7 bases, and 9 bases lay outside the gene matches. The chain's CDR3 is CAITTGREAGYTF. CDR3 DNA: TGTGCCATCACGACAGGGCGGGAGGCTGGCTACACCTTC.

This chain uses TRBV19 with TRBJ1-5; possible D gene TRBD1, 5 bases. The V gene lost 4 bases and the J gene lost 0 bases, with 10 bases spanning the gap. CDR1 and CDR2 (germline): LNHDA, SQIVND (reference sequence). The CDR3 totals 15 residues. This CDR3 reads CASSTGTYSNQPQHF. The CDR3 DNA reads as TGTGCCAGTAGTACCGGGACGTATAGCAATCAGCCCCAGCATTTT.

The chain combines TRBV6-1 with TRBJ2-1, with 10 positions matching TRBD2. From germline, CDR1 is MNHNS and CDR2 SASEGT. This CDR3 comprises 17 residues. J was trimmed by 0 bases and V by 1 base; bases with no gene match: 3. Here the CDR3 DNA reads TGTGCCAGCAGTGAAGATACTAGCGGGAACTCCTACAATGAGCAGTTCTTC. Translated, it gives CASSEDTSGNSYNEQFF.

The chain has TRBV28 and TRBJ1-1; D might be TRBD1 (6 bases). CDR3 size: 15 residues. Deletions cut 5 bases from V and 0 bases from J, with 13 bases between. Germline CDR1 reads MDHEN; CDR2 reads SYDVKM. The CDR3 spells CASSMTGSMNTEAFF. The DNA of the CDR3 is TGTGCCAGCAGTATGACAGGCTCTATGAACACTGAAGCTTTCTTT.

This clonotype was counted only a few times. The chain carries TRBV6-2 or TRBV6-3 and TRBJ2-1, with D uncertain. This CDR3 has 17 residues. Trimming took 6 bases from V and 4 from J, leaving 22 bases between them. Germline loops: CDR1 MNHEY, CDR2 SVGEGT. The CDR3 loop reads CASRTSLGRSQYNEQFF. In DNA, the CDR3 is TGTGCCAGCAGGACCTCCCTCGGGCGGTCTCAGTACAATGAGCAGTTCTTC.

The chain couples TRBV5-1 to TRBJ2-2; 8 bases map to TRBD2. Trimming cost V 1 base and J 7 bases; bases outside gene matches: 6. The length of the CDR3 is 15 residues. The germline V gene encodes CDR1 SGHRS and CDR2 YFSETQ. The CDR3: CASSLSGGPNGELFF. In DNA, the CDR3 is TGCGCCAGCAGCTTGTCGGGGGGGCCTAACGGGGAGCTGTTTTTT.

The rearrangement uses TRBV6-5 and TRBJ2-1, with D possibly being TRBD2 (6 bases). The CDR3 length is 15 residues. Trimming pared 0 bases from V and 6 bases from J, leaving 12 bases between. Germline CDR1 and CDR2: MNHEY and SVGAGI. This chain's CDR3 is CASSYSTGSSNEQFF. DNA for the CDR3: TGTGCCAGCAGTTACTCGACCGGGAGTAGCAATGAGCAGTTCTTC.

This clonotype was seen many times. The V call is TRBV20-1, the J call TRBJ1-6; TRBD1 might be the D (6 bases). Trimming shortened V by 1 base and J by 6 bases, and 16 bases separated the two germline ends. The CDR3 has 16 amino acids. CDR1 is DFQATT and CDR2 is SNEGSKA in the germline V gene (reference sequence). CDR3 loop: CSARVGTSYFNSPLHF. The CDR3 coding sequence is TGCAGTGCTAGAGTGGGGACATCCTACTTTAATTCACCCCTCCACTTT.

In this sample, this clonotype turned up a few times. The V call is TRBV30, the J call TRBJ2-2; D uncertain. Germline loops: CDR1 GTSNPN, CDR2 SVGIG (reference sequence). The CDR3 totals 15 residues. Between the trimmed V and J ends, which lost 1 base and 1 base, there was a span of 10 bases. Here the CDR3 reads CAWSGGWRNTGELFF. In nucleotides, the CDR3 is TGTGCCTGGAGTGGAGGCTGGCGGAACACCGGGGAGCTGTTTTTT.

This sequence joins TRBV20-1 and TRBJ2-1, with D perhaps given as TRBD1 or TRBD2 (6 bases each). The CDR3 totals 14 residues. Trimming stripped 3 bases from V and 4 bases from J, with 13 bases between. Germline V lookup: CDR1 DFQATT, CDR2 SNEGSKA (reference sequence). The CDR3 DNA follows: TGCAGTGCTAGCTACGGGGGCCGTTACAATGAGCAGTTCTTC. Its translation is CSASYGGRYNEQFF.